The entry that follows covers one T cell receptor (beta chain) sequence. Its antigen is unknown. This sample was included in a study of response to subunit inactivated influenza vaccine. The study, taken as a whole, reports: Each seasonal influenza vaccination, the authors suggested, recruits few new T cells.

From the RT-PCR reads, TCRdb called clonotypes with MiXCR, one entry per CDR3 protein. The table includes hundreds of thousands of distinct CDR3 sequences, approximately 14% detected once. V lost 5 bases, J lost 0 bases, and 7 bases lay in between. This CDR3 spans 14 amino acids. The germline gives CDR1 MGHDK, CDR2 SYGVNS. Source: PBMCs from blood, taken around 15 days before vaccination. This TCR was sampled from a man over 45 who received an inactivated influenza vaccine. The chain recombines TRBV25-1 with TRBJ2-2; D is unclear. DNA of the CDR3: TGTGCCAGCAGTTCATCCGCGAACACCGGGGAGCTGTTTTTT. Translation gives CASSSSANTGELFF.